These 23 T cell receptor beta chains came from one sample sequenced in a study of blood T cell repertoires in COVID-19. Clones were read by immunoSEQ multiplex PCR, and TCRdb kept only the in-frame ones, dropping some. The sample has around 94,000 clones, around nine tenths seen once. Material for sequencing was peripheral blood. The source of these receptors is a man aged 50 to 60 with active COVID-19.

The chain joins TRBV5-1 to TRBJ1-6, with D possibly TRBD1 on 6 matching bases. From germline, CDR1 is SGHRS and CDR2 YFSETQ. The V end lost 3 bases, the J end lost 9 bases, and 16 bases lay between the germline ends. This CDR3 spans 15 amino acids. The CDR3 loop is CASSWDTTGGSPLHF. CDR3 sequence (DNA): TGCGCCAGCAGCTGGGACACCACGGGTGGTTCACCCCTCCACTTT.

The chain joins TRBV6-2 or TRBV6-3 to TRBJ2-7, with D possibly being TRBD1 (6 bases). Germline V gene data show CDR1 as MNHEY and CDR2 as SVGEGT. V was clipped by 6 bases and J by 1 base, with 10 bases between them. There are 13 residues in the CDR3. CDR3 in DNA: TGTGCCAGCAGCTCAGGGGCTTCCTACGAGCAGTACTTC. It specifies CASSSGASYEQYF.

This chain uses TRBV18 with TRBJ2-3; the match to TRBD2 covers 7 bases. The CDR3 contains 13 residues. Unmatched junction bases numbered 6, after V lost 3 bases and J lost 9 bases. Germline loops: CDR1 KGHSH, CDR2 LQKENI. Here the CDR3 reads CASSPPSGETQYF. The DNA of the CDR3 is TGTGCCAGCTCACCCCCAAGCGGGGAAACGCAGTATTTT.

In DNA, the CDR3 is TGCAGCGTTGAAGGCGGGGGGTATGGTGAGCAGTTCTTC. Translating it yields CSVEGGGYGEQFF. The V and J genes are TRBV29-1 and TRBJ2-1; TRBD2 agrees at 8 bases. The CDR3 has 13 residues. CDR1 SQVTM and CDR2 ANQGSEA come from the germline V gene. The V and J ends lost 1 base and 9 bases, in that order; junction bases with no gene match: 5.

The DNA for the CDR3 is TGTGCCTGGAGTCGGGGCAGGGGGTGGACCGGGGAGCTGTTTTTT. This codes for CAWSRGRGWTGELFF. This sequence joins TRBV30 and TRBJ2-2; 7 positions agree with TRBD1. CDR1 is GTSNPN and CDR2 is SVGIG in the germline V gene (reference sequence). With 2 bases clipped from V and 5 bases from J, the junction kept 8 bases outside the gene matches. The CDR3 spans 15 residues.

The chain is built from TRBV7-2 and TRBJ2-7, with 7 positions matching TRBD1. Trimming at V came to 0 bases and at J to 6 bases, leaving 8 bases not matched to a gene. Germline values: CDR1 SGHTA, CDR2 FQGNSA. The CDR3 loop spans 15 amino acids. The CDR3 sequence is CASSLAGGGIREQYF. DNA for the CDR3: TGTGCCAGCAGCTTAGCAGGGGGCGGAATCCGCGAGCAGTACTTC.

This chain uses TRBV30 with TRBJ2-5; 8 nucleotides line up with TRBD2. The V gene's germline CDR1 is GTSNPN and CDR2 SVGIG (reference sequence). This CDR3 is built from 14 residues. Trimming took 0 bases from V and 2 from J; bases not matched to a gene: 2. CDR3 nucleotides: TGTGCCTGGAGTGTGGCGGGGGGACAAGAGACCCAGTACTTC. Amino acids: CAWSVAGGQETQYF.

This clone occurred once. In DNA, the CDR3 is TGTGCCAGCGGAACAGGCTGGGAAACCTCAGATACGCAGTATTTT. It translates to CASGTGWETSDTQYF. The rearrangement links TRBV7-9 to TRBJ2-3; TRBD1 is a possible D gene (5 bases). The V gene lost 8 bases and the J gene lost 4 bases, with 19 bases spanning the gap. The CDR3 runs 15 residues. Germline CDR1 and CDR2: SEHNR and FQNEAQ (reference sequence).

The CDR3 spells CASSPIRGPDTDTQYF. The CDR3, as DNA: TGTGCCAGCAGCCCCATACGAGGGCCCGACACAGATACGCAGTATTTT. V is TRBV11-2 and J is TRBJ2-3; possible D gene TRBD2, 5 bases. The V end was cut by 5 bases, the J end by 2 bases, with 17 bases between. CDR3 length: 16 amino acids. CDR1 is SGHAT and CDR2 is FQNNGV in the germline V gene.

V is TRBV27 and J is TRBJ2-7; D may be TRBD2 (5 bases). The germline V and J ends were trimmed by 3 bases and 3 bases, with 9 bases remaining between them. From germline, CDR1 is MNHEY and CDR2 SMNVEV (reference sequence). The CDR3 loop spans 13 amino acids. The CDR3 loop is CASSLQAGYEQYF. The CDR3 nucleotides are TGTGCCAGCAGTTTGCAGGCGGGCTACGAGCAGTACTTC.

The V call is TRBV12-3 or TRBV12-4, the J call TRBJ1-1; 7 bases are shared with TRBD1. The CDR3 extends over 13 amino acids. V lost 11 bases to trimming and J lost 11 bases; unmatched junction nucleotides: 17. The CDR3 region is CASTGATRFAAFF. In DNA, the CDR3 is TGTGCCTCCACAGGGGCGACGCGGTTCGCGGCTTTCTTT.

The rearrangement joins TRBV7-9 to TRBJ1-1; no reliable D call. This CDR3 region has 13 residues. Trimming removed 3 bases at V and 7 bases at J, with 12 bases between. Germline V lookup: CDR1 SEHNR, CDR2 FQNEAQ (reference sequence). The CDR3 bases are TGTGCCAGCAGCTTGGGTGCGGGCGGTGAAGCTTTCTTT. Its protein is CASSLGAGGEAFF.

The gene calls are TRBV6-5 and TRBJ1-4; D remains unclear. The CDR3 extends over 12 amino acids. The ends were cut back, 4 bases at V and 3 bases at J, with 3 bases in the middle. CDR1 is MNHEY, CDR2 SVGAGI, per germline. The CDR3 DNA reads TGTGCCAGCAGTTCTTCTAATGAAAAACTGTTTTTT. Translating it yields CASSSSNEKLFF.

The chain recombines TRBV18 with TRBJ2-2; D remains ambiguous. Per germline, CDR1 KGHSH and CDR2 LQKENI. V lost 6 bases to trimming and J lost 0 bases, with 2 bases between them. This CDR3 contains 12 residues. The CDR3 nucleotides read TGTGCCAGCTCCACGAACACCGGGGAGCTGTTTTTT. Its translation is CASSTNTGELFF.

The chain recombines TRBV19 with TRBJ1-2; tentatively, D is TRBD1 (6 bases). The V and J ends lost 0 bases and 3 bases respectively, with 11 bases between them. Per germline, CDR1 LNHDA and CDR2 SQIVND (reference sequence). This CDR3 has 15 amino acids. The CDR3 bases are TGTGCCAGTAGTATAGACTCGGACAGTCACTATGGCTACACCTTC. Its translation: CASSIDSDSHYGYTF.

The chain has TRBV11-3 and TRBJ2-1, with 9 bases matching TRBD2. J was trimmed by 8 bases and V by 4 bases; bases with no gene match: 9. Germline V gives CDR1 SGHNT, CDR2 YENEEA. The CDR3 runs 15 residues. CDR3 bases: TGTGCCAGCAGCTCAACTAGCGGGTCCCTCTATGAGCAGTTCTTC. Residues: CASSSTSGSLYEQFF.

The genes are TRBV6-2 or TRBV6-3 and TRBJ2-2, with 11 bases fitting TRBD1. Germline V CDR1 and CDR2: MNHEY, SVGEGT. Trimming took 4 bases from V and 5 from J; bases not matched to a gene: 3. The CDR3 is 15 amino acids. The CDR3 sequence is CASSWGTGGTGELFF. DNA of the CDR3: TGTGCCAGCAGTTGGGGGACAGGGGGAACCGGGGAGCTGTTTTTT.

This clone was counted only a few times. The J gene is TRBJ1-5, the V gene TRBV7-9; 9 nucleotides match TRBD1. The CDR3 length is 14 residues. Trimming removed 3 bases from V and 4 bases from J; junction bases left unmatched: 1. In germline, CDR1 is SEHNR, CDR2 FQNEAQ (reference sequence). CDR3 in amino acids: CASSFGTGNQPQHF. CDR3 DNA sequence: TGTGCCAGCAGCTTTGGGACAGGGAATCAGCCCCAGCATTTT.

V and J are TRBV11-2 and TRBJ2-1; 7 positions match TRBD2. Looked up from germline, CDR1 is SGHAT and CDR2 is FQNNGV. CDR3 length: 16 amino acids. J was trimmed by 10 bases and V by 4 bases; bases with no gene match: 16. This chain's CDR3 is CASSSKGGLAGREQFF. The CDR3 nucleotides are TGTGCCAGCAGCTCGAAAGGAGGGTTAGCGGGTAGGGAGCAGTTCTTC.

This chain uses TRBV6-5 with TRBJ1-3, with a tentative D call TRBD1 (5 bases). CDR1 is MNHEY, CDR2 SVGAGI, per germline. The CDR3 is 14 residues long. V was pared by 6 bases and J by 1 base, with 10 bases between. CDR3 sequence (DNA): TGTGCCAGCAGCAACAGGTATTCTGGAAACACCATATATTTT. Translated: CASSNRYSGNTIYF.

CDR3 nucleotides: TGTGCCTGGAGGAACGACCGGACAGGGGGCTCTGAAGCTTTCTTT. It yields the protein CAWRNDRTGGSEAFF. The rearrangement joins TRBV30 to TRBJ1-1, with 11 bases fitting TRBD1. V dropped 3 bases and J dropped 6; count of bases not matched to a gene: 9. Germline V CDR1 and CDR2: GTSNPN, SVGIG (reference sequence). The CDR3 extends over 15 amino acids.

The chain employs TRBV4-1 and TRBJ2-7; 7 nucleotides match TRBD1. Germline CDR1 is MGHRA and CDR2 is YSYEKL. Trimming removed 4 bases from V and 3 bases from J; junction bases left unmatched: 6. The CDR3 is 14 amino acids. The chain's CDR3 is CASSLQTGNYEQYF. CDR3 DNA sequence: TGCGCCAGCAGCCTACAGACAGGGAACTACGAGCAGTACTTC.

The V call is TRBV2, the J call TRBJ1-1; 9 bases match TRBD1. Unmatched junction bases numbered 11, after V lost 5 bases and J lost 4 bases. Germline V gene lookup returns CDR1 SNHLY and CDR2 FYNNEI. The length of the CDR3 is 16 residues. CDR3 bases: TGTGCCAGCAGTAGTACTCGACAGGGGGTTGGCACTGAAGCTTTCTTT. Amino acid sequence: CASSSTRQGVGTEAFF.